What follows describes a single TCR beta chain. These data are taken from a study of T cell changes during pregnancy in multiple sclerosis. Assay: immunoSEQ multiplex PCR; the TCRdb copy retains only in-frame clones and omits some. The table shows about 59,000 clones, with about 93% occurring only once. Between the trimmed V and J ends, which lost 5 bases and 5 bases, there was a span of 10 bases. From germline, CDR1 is MNHEY and CDR2 SVGAGI. The CDR3 extends over 13 amino acids. Sequenced material: CD8+ T cells from peripheral blood mononuclear cells, taken in the third trimester of pregnancy. The gene calls are TRBV6-5 and TRBJ1-5; no clear D gene. This clonotype was obtained from a female donor with multiple sclerosis, enrolled in a pregnancy study. CDR3 bases: TGTGCCAGCAGTCCCCGGGGAGATCAGCCCCAGCATTTT. Its translation is CASSPRGDQPQHF.